The rows below give T cell receptor beta chains drawn from one sample of a study of blood T cell repertoires in COVID-19. Clones were read by immunoSEQ multiplex PCR, and TCRdb kept only the in-frame ones, dropping some. The table includes around 70,000 clones, 75% to 85% detected once. The source material was peripheral blood. All receptors derive from a human donor in a cohort sampled during active COVID-19. CDR3s include the opening cysteine and the closing phenylalanine or tryptophan. A D gene is named only where the DNA matches it firmly. The size entry is marked missing in some rows and otherwise reads once, few, many or a size class.

TRBD2	TRBV19	.	TRBJ2-7	TGTGCCAGTAGTAGAGTAGCGGGAAACTACGAGCAGTACTTC	CASSRVAGNYEQYF
TRBD1	TRBV5-1	.	TRBJ1-2	TGCGCCAGCAGCCTGGGACAGGGGGCCGATGGCTACACCTTC	CASSLGQGADGYTF
TRBD1	TRBV11-2	.	TRBJ2-7	TGTGCCAGCAGCTTAGTAATATGGGACAGAGTATACGAGCAGTACTTC	CASSLVIWDRVYEQYF
.	TRBV7-8	.	TRBJ1-4	TGTGCCAGCAGCTCCCTACAGGGTTTTAATGAAAAACTGTTTTTT	CASSSLQGFNEKLFF
.	TRBV28	.	TRBJ2-7	TGTGCCACTACTACAACCTACGAGCAGTACTTC	CATTTTYEQYF
.	TRBV29-1	.	TRBJ1-2	TGCAGCGTTGCGGGAGCTAACTATGGCTACACCTTC	CSVAGANYGYTF
TRBD2	TRBV30	once	TRBJ2-5	TGTGCCTGGAGTGAACTAGCGGGAGCGGAGACCCAGTACTTC	CAWSELAGAETQYF
.	TRBV19	few	TRBJ1-2	TGTGCCAGTAGTCAAAGGGGTCGTTATGGCTACACCTTC	CASSQRGRYGYTF
.	TRBV19	.	TRBJ2-7	TGTGCCAGTAGTATTATGCAGGGGTTCTACGAGCAGTACTTC	CASSIMQGFYEQYF
.	TRBV5-4	.	TRBJ2-3	TGTGCCAGCAGCTTGCGCGGGAGCACAGATACGCAGTATTTT	CASSLRGSTDTQYF
TRBD1	TRBV5-1	.	TRBJ2-2	TGCGCCAGCCTCGGCGGGACAGGGTCTTCGGCGGGAAGCTCGGGGGAGCTGTTTTTT	CASLGGTGSSAGSSGELFF
TRBD1	TRBV18	.	TRBJ2-7	TGTGCCAGCTCACCACCGACAGGGGTAAACGAGCAGTACTTC	CASSPPTGVNEQYF
TRBD2	TRBV10-2	.	TRBJ2-3	TGCGCCAGCAGTAAGAGCGGGAGGGGCACAGATACGCAGTATTTT	CASSKSGRGTDTQYF